Following are 9 T cell receptor beta chains from one sample sequenced in a study of cytomegalovirus exposure and HLA in healthy donors. Use of 60 Vbeta and 13 Jbeta primers characterized the PCR. This table comes from immunoSEQ multiplex PCR, and its TCRdb copy is limited to in-frame clones, with some not included. Of 120,000 or so clones detected, 80% appear once; the ten largest clones hold approximately 10%. The sequencing sample was made of PBMCs. These receptors were collected from a man younger than 40 in good health and CMV-seropositive.

The J gene is TRBJ1-2, the V gene TRBV14; the match to TRBD1 covers 8 bases. The ends lost 5 bases at V and 4 bases at J; junction bases unmatched: 9. This CDR3 spans 15 amino acids. CDR1 and CDR2 from the germline V gene are SGHDN and FVKESK. CDR3 DNA: TGTGCCAGCAGCACAGGGGGTTCCTCTCTCTATGGCTACACCTTC. Protein product: CASSTGGSSLYGYTF.

With regard to this clone: The junction does not match germline at one end; this may be a read error. Other DNA sequences from this sample encode an identical CDR3 as well. The V and J genes are TRBV5-1 and TRBJ1-1; 7 nucleotides align to TRBD1. This CDR3 has 17 residues. CDR1 SGHRS and CDR2 YFSETQ come from the germline V gene. The CDR3 reads CASSLSPGQKMNTEAFF. CDR3 bases: TGCGCCAGCAGCTTAAGCCCGGGACAGAAAATGAACACTGAAGCCTTCTTT.

This chain connects TRBV7-8 to TRBJ2-1; the match to TRBD2 covers 10 bases. This CDR3 contains 19 residues. The ends lost 7 bases at V and 0 bases at J; junction bases unmatched: 15. The germline gives CDR1 SGHVS, CDR2 FQNEAQ. DNA for the CDR3: TGTGCCAGCAACCTGGCGGCTAGCGGGGGAGCATTCTCCTACAATGAGCAGTTCTTC. Its protein product is CASNLAASGGAFSYNEQFF.

V is TRBV15 and J is TRBJ1-2; D unresolved. V lost 2 bases and J 6 bases, leaving 10 bases between the germline ends. The CDR3 runs 13 residues. The V gene's germline CDR1 is LNHNV and CDR2 YYDKDF (reference sequence). CDR3 region: CATSRWTEDGYTF. The CDR3, as DNA: TGTGCCACCAGCAGATGGACTGAAGATGGCTACACCTTC.

V usage is TRBV5-1 and J usage is TRBJ2-7; possible D gene TRBD1, 6 bases. The CDR3 is made up of 15 amino acids. Germline CDR1 and CDR2: SGHRS and YFSETQ. V lost 4 bases and J lost 3, with 17 bases in between. The CDR3 sequence: CASSVSSGTIYEQYF. As DNA, the CDR3 is TGCGCCAGCAGCGTGTCCTCCGGGACAATCTACGAGCAGTACTTC.

The V call is TRBV11-3, the J call TRBJ1-6, with TRBD1 as a possible D gene (6 bases). The CDR3 contains 13 residues. Trimming removed 1 base at V and 14 bases at J, with 12 bases between. Germline V lookup: CDR1 SGHNT, CDR2 YENEEA. The CDR3: CASSLGQGSTLHF. The CDR3 coding sequence is TGTGCCAGCAGCTTAGGGCAGGGGAGTACCCTCCACTTT.

A word on this clone: One end of the junction varies from germline; a read error may be responsible. This chain links TRBV6-5 with TRBJ2-6; D might be TRBD1 (5 bases). The CDR3 totals 14 residues. Germline-derived CDR1 and CDR2 are MNHEY and SVGAGI. CDR3 sequence: CASSYDSGANGLTF. The CDR3 nucleotides read TGTGCCAGCAGTTACGACTCTGGGGCCAACGGCCTGACTTTC.

The chain recombines TRBV10-1 with TRBJ2-1, with 8 bases matching TRBD2. V dropped 3 bases and J dropped 9; count of bases not matched to a gene: 10. This CDR3 contains 15 residues. Germline values: CDR1 WNHNN, CDR2 SYGVQD (reference sequence). Here the CDR3 reads CASSEGTGGKFEQFF. DNA of the CDR3: TGCGCCAGCAGTGAAGGGACGGGGGGGAAATTTGAGCAGTTCTTC.

V usage is TRBV6-1 and J usage is TRBJ1-3; D not resolved. The CDR3 is made up of 12 amino acids. V was cut by 6 bases and J by 3 bases, with 6 bases left in between. From germline, CDR1 is MNHNS and CDR2 SASEGT. CDR3 protein: CASRADGNTIYF. In DNA form, the CDR3 reads TGTGCCAGCAGGGCAGATGGAAACACCATATATTTT.